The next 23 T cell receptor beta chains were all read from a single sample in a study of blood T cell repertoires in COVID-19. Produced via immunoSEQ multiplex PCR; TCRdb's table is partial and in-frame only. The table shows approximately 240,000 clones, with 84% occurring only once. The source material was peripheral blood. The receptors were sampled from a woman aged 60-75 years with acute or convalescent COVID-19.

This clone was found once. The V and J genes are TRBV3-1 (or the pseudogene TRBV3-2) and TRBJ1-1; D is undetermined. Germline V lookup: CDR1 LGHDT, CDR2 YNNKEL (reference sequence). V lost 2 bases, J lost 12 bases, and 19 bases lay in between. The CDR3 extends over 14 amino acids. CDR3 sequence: CASSQSVRQTGTFF. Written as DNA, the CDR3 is TGTGCCAGCAGCCAATCCGTCAGACAAACGGGGACTTTCTTT.

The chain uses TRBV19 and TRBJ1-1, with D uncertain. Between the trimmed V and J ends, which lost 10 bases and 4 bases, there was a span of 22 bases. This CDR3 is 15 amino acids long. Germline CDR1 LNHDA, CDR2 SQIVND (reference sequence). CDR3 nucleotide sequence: TGTGCCACTACCCCTTTGAGGGAAGGGCGCACTGAAGCTTTCTTT. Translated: CATTPLREGRTEAFF.

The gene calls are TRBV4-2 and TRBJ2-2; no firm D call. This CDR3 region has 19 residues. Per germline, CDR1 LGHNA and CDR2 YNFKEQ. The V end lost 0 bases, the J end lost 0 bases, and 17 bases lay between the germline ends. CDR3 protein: CASSQEPPPDTANTGELFF. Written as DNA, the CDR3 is TGTGCCAGCAGCCAAGAACCCCCGCCCGACACCGCGAACACCGGGGAGCTGTTTTTT.

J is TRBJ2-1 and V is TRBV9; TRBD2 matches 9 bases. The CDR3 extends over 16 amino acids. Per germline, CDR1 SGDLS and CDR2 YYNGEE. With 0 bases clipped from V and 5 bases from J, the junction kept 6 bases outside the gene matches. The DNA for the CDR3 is TGTGCCAGCAGCGTAGCTCAGGCTAGCGGGGACAATGAGCAGTTCTTC. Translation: CASSVAQASGDNEQFF.

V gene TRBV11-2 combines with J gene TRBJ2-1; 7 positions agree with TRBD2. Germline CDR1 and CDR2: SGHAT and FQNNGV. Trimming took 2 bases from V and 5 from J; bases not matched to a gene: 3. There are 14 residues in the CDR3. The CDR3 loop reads CASSLRLANNEQFF. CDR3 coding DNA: TGTGCCAGCAGCTTAAGACTAGCCAACAATGAGCAGTTCTTC.

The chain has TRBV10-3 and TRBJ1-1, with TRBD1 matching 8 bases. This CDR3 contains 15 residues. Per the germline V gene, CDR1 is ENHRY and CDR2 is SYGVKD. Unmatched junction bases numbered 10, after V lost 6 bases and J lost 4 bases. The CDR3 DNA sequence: TGTGCCATCAGGGATTCGGGACAGGCAACCACTGAAGCTTTCTTT. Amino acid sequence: CAIRDSGQATTEAFF.

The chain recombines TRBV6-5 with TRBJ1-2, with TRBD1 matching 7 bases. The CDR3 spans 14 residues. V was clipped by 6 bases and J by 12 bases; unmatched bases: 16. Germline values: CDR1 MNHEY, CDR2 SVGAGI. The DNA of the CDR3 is TGTGCCAGCAGCGTGAACTCACAGGGGTTCGGCGACACCTTC. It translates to CASSVNSQGFGDTF.

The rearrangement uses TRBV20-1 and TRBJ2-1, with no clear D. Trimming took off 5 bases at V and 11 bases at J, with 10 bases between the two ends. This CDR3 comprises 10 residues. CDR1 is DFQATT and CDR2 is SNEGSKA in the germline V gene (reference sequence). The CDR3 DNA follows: TGCAGTGCTGCTGCGGCGAAGCAGTTCTTC. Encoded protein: CSAAAAKQFF.

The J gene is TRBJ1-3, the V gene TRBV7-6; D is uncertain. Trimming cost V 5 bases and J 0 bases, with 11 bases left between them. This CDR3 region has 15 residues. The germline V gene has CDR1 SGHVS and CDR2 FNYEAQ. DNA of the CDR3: TGTGCCAGCAGCCCCTCTATTCACTCTGGAAACACCATATATTTT. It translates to CASSPSIHSGNTIYF.

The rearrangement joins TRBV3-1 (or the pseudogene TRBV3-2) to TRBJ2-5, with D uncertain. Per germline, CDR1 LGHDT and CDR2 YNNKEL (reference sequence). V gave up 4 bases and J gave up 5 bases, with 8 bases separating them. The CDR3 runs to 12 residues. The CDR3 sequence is CASSPLSETQYF. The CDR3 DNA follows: TGTGCCAGCAGCCCGCTGAGTGAGACCCAGTACTTC.

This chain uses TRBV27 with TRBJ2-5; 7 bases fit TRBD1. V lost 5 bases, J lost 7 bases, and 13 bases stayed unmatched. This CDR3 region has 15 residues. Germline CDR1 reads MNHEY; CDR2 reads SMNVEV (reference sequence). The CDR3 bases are TGTGCCAGCAGTCACCCCCCAGGGCAGGGGGTGACCCAGTACTTC. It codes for CASSHPPGQGVTQYF.

DNA of the CDR3: TGTGCCAGCAGCCAAGAAACGGGGGTGAACACTGAAGCTTTCTTT. Amino acid sequence: CASSQETGVNTEAFF. The rearrangement links TRBV3-1 (or the pseudogene TRBV3-2) to TRBJ1-1; TRBD1 might be the D (5 bases). CDR1 and CDR2 from the germline V gene are LGHDT and YNNKEL (reference sequence). The V and J ends lost 0 bases and 0 bases respectively, with 8 bases between them. This CDR3 is built from 15 residues.

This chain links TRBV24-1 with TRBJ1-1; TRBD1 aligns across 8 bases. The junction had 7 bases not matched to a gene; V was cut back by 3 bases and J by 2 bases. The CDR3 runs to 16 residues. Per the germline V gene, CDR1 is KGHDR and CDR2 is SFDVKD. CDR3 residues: CATSDTTTGVNTEAFF. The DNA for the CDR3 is TGTGCCACCAGTGATACGACGACAGGGGTAAACACTGAAGCTTTCTTT.

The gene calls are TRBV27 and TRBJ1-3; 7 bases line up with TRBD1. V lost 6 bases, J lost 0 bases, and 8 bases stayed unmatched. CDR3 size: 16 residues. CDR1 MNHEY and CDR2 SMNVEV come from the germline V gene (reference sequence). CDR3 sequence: CASSKDRTGSGNTIYF. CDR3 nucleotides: TGTGCCAGCAGCAAGGACAGGACAGGCTCTGGAAACACCATATATTTT.

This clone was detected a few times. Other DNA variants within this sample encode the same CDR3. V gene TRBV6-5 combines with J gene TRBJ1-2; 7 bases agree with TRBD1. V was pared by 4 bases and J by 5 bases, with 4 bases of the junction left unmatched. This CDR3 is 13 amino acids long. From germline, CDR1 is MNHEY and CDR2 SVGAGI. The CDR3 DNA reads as TGTGCCAGCAGTTTGGACAGGACATATGGCTACACCTTC. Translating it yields CASSLDRTYGYTF.

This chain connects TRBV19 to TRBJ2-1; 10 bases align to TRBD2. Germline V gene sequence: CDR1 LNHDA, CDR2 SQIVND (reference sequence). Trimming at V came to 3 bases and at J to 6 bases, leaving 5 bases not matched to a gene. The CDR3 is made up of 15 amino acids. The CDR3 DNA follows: TGTGCCAGTAGTATGGAGCGGGGGGGCTTCAATGAGCAGTTCTTC. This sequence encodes CASSMERGGFNEQFF.

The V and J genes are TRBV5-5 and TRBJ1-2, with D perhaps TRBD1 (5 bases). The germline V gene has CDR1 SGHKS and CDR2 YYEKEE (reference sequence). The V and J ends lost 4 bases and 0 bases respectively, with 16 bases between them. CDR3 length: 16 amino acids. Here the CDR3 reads CASSPWMGGSNYGYTF. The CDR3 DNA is TGTGCCAGCAGCCCTTGGATGGGGGGATCTAACTATGGCTACACCTTC.

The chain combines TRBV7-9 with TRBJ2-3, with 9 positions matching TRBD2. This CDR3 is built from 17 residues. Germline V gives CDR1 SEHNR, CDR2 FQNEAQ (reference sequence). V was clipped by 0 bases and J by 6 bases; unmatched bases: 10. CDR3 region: CASSLALSGGPRDTQYF. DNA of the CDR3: TGTGCCAGCAGCTTAGCGCTTAGCGGGGGTCCACGGGATACGCAGTATTTT.

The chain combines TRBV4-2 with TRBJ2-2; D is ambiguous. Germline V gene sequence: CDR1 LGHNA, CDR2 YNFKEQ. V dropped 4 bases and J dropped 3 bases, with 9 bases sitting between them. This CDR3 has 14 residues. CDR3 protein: CASSLFYDTGELFF. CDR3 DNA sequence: TGTGCCAGCAGCCTTTTCTATGACACCGGGGAGCTGTTTTTT.

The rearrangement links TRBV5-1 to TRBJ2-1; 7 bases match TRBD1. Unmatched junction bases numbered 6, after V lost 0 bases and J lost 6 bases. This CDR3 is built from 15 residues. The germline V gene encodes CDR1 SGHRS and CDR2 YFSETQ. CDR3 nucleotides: TGCGCCAGCAGCTTGGAGGGGGCGGAATCCAATGAGCAGTTCTTC. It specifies CASSLEGAESNEQFF.

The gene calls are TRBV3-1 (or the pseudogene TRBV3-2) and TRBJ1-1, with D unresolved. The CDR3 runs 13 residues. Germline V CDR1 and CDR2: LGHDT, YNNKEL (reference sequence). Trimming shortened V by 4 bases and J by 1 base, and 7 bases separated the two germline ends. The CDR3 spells CASSLGENTEAFF. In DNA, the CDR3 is TGTGCCAGCAGCCTTGGAGAGAACACTGAAGCTTTCTTT.

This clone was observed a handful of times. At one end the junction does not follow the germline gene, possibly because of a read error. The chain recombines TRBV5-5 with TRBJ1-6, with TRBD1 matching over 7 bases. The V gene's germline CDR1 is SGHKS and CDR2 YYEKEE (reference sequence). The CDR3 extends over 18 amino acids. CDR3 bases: TGTGCCAGCACCTTGCGCAACGTAGGGGGCAGCAATAATTCACCCCTCCACTTT. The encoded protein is CASTLRNVGGSNNSPLHF.

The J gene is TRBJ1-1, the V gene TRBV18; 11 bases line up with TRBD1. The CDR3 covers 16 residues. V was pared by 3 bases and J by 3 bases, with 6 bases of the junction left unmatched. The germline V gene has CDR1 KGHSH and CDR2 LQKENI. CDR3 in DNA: TGTGCCAGCTCACCGAAGGGACAGGGGGTTCACACTGAAGCTTTCTTT. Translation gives CASSPKGQGVHTEAFF. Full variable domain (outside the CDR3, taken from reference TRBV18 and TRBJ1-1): NAGVMQNPRHLVRRRGQEARLRCSPMKGHSHVYWYRQLPEEGLKFMVYLQKENIIDESGMPKERFSAEFPKEGPSILRIQQVVRGDSAAYFCASSPKGQGVHTEAFFGQGTRLTVV.